The present T cell receptor (beta chain) was sequenced within a study of blood T cells in healthy people across ages. Study conclusions and caveats: Naive CD4+ cell counts and diversity both ran higher in long-lived than in aged donors. Bulk PBMC profiling left naive and antigen-experienced comparisons inconclusive.

Points on this clonotype: Its target is unknown. One junction end does not reproduce the germline sequence, and a read error may be involved.

A second PCR of about 6 to 12 cycles used a sample-barcoded 5' primer and a J-beta primer mix. TCRdb fed the 5' RACE reads into MiXCR, producing one record per CDR3 protein. This sample has about 1.6 million distinct CDR3 sequences; roughly 32% occur once, and the top ten carry about 11%. The CDR3 length is 13 residues. The germline CDR1 and CDR2 sequences are SQVTM and ANQGSEA. The sequencing input was blood. The chain links TRBV29-1 to TRBJ1-2; no reliable D call. The sequence derives from a woman under 40 in good health. This CDR3 is CSVEEWSGYGCTF. CDR3 DNA sequence: TGCAGCGTTGAAGAATGGTCGGGGTATGGCTGCACCTTC.